This entry concerns a single T cell receptor beta chain. Antigen unknown. The data originate from a study of cytomegalovirus exposure and HLA in healthy donors. Study-wide results and caveats: In all likelihood, a cluster of highly shared sequence variants was a sequencing artifact. Relative to the roughly 700-donor mean, N-insertions were reportedly fewer in an Asian-associated ancestry cluster in a later analysis.

Germline-derived CDR1 and CDR2 are SGHDN and FVKESK. The CDR3 sequence is 15 residues long. V was trimmed by 2 bases and J by 2 bases, leaving 9 bases between them. The PCR was carried out with 60 Vbeta primers and 13 Jbeta primers. TCRdb's table, derived via immunoSEQ multiplex PCR, lists solely in-frame clones and lacks some. Of some 150,000 clones listed, nearly 80% were seen once; the top ten hold 1.7%. V usage is TRBV14 and J usage is TRBJ2-2, with unresolved D. Sequencing was performed on PBMCs. The source is a woman aged 25 to 45 in good health and CMV-seronegative. CDR3 region: CASSQQAFNTGELFF. The CDR3 coding sequence is TGTGCCAGCAGCCAACAGGCCTTCAACACCGGGGAGCTGTTTTTT.